One sample yielded the 18 T cell receptor beta chains listed below, sequenced in a study of STAT5B mutations in CD4+ large granular lymphocyte leukemia. Produced via immunoSEQ multiplex PCR; TCRdb's table is partial and in-frame only. The data show tens of thousands of clones, 80% to 85% seen once. The sample comprised CD4+ T cells from blood buffy coats. The receptors originated from a human donor in good health.

This sequence joins TRBV29-1 and TRBJ2-7, with a tentative D call TRBD2 (6 bases). Trimming left V 7 bases short and J 3 bases short, with 10 bases between. The CDR3 totals 11 residues. Germline CDR1 and CDR2: SQVTM and ANQGSEA. The CDR3 DNA follows: TGCAGCGGGACCGGGAGCTACGAGCAGTACTTC. Translating it yields CSGTGSYEQYF.

The chain uses TRBV30 and TRBJ1-6; TRBD1 agrees at 7 bases. The CDR3 is 15 residues long. The V and J ends lost 3 bases and 8 bases, in that order; junction bases with no gene match: 10. Germline assignment: CDR1 GTSNPN and CDR2 SVGIG (reference sequence). The CDR3 loop reads CAWRKGASGDSPLHF. CDR3 bases: TGTGCCTGGAGAAAGGGGGCCAGCGGAGATTCACCCCTCCACTTT.

This sequence joins TRBV5-5 and TRBJ2-7; unclear D gene. The V end was cut by 0 bases, the J end by 6 bases, with 16 bases between. The CDR3 covers 15 residues. Germline V gene lookup returns CDR1 SGHKS and CDR2 YYEKEE (reference sequence). In nucleotides, the CDR3 is TGTGCCAGCAGCTTGGCAGTTAGTATCTCTTCCGAGCAGTACTTC. Protein sequence: CASSLAVSISSEQYF.

The rearrangement joins TRBV6-4 to TRBJ2-3; TRBD2 agrees at 10 bases. Germline-derived CDR1 and CDR2 are MRHNA and SNTAGT. Unmatched junction bases numbered 0, after V lost 2 bases and J lost 1 base. CDR3 size: 15 residues. This CDR3 reads CASSDGTSGTDTQYF. The CDR3 coding sequence is TGTGCCAGCAGTGACGGGACTAGCGGCACAGATACGCAGTATTTT.

This clone has just a few counts. V and J are TRBV7-9 and TRBJ1-2; maybe TRBD1 (5 bases). Germline loops: CDR1 SEHNR, CDR2 FQNEAQ (reference sequence). Trimming pared 1 base from V and 7 bases from J, leaving 10 bases between. CDR3 size: 13 residues. The CDR3 bases are TGTGCCAGCAGCTTAGGTCCCGGGGGTGGCTACACCTTC. It specifies CASSLGPGGGYTF.

This chain joins TRBV5-1 and TRBJ2-7; TRBD2 agrees at 13 bases. Germline V gene data show CDR1 as SGHRS and CDR2 as YFSETQ. With 0 bases clipped from V and 0 bases from J, the junction kept 6 bases outside the gene matches. The CDR3 runs 18 residues. CDR3: CASSLEAGLAGASYEQYF. The CDR3 coding sequence is TGCGCCAGCAGCTTGGAGGCAGGACTAGCGGGAGCCTCCTACGAGCAGTACTTC.

The chain is built from TRBV5-4 and TRBJ1-4, with TRBD1 as a possible D gene (5 bases). Trimming took off 4 bases at V and 8 bases at J, with 12 bases between the two ends. Per the germline V gene, CDR1 is SGHNT and CDR2 is YYREEE (reference sequence). The CDR3 totals 13 residues. CDR3 amino acids: CASSLQGREKLFF. The CDR3 nucleotides read TGTGCCAGCAGCCTGCAGGGTAGGGAAAAACTGTTTTTT.

In DNA, the CDR3 is TGTGCCAGCAGGGCGACAGGGCGGAGTGGAAACACCATATATTTT. The encoded protein is CASRATGRSGNTIYF. The V gene is TRBV6-5, the J gene TRBJ1-3; TRBD1 aligns across 7 bases. Germline V gene sequence: CDR1 MNHEY, CDR2 SVGAGI. V was pared by 6 bases and J by 3 bases, with 8 bases of the junction left unmatched. The CDR3 runs 15 residues.

This clone occurred once. Other nucleotide sequences in the sample specify the same CDR3. The chain carries TRBV19 and TRBJ1-2; 10 nucleotides line up with TRBD1. With 1 base clipped from V and 5 bases from J, the junction kept 1 base outside the gene matches. Per germline, CDR1 LNHDA and CDR2 SQIVND (reference sequence). This CDR3 comprises 14 residues. For the CDR3, the DNA is TGTGCCAGTAGTATAGGGACAGGGGGGTATGGCTACACCTTC. The encoded protein is CASSIGTGGYGYTF.

CDR3 residues: CASSLTGQGFDQPQHF. The CDR3 DNA follows: TGTGCCAGCAGTTTAACGGGACAGGGGTTCGACCAGCCCCAGCATTTT. The V call is TRBV28, the J call TRBJ1-5; 10 bases match TRBD1. V was clipped by 2 bases and J by 7 bases; unmatched bases: 8. The CDR3 is 16 residues long. The germline gives CDR1 MDHEN, CDR2 SYDVKM.

V is TRBV11-2 and J is TRBJ2-1, with D unclear. Between the trimmed V and J ends, which lost 5 bases and 6 bases, there was a span of 11 bases. The V gene's germline CDR1 is SGHAT and CDR2 FQNNGV. The length of the CDR3 is 13 residues. The CDR3 sequence: CASSLGRSNEQFF. The CDR3 nucleotides read TGTGCCAGCAGCCTCGGACGCAGCAATGAGCAGTTCTTC.

This chain uses TRBV19 with TRBJ1-5, with TRBD1 matching over 7 bases. With V trimmed by 2 bases and J by 4 bases, 8 bases remained unmatched. The CDR3 runs 16 residues. Germline V gene lookup returns CDR1 LNHDA and CDR2 SQIVND (reference sequence). This CDR3 reads CASSISQGGINQPQHF. The CDR3 DNA reads as TGTGCCAGTAGTATAAGCCAGGGGGGAATAAATCAGCCCCAGCATTTT.

The chain joins TRBV28 to TRBJ1-1; 10 bases match TRBD1. J lost 9 bases, V lost 6 bases, and 10 bases had no gene match. Germline lookup yields CDR1 MDHEN and CDR2 SYDVKM. The CDR3 consists of 14 residues. The CDR3 loop reads CASRPHQTGGQAFF. Here the CDR3 DNA reads TGTGCCAGCAGACCCCACCAGACAGGGGGCCAAGCTTTCTTT. Supplemented by reference TRBV28 and TRBJ1-1, the full variable domain reads DVKVTQSSRYLVKRTGEKVFLECVQDMDHENMFWYRQDPGLGLRLIYFSYDVKMKEKGDIPEGYSVSREKKERFSLILESASTNQTSMYLCASRPHQTGGQAFFGQGTRLTVV.

The chain is built from TRBV7-3 and TRBJ2-1; the D is unclear. Trimming pared 2 bases from V and 10 bases from J, leaving 6 bases between. CDR1 SGHTA and CDR2 FQGTGA come from the germline V gene. The length of the CDR3 is 11 residues. The CDR3 sequence: CASSLGQEQFF. CDR3 nucleotides: TGTGCCAGCAGCTTAGGCCAGGAGCAGTTCTTC.

The chain combines TRBV29-1 with TRBJ2-7; weak D call: TRBD2 (5 bases). Trimming stripped 4 bases from V and 6 bases from J, with 13 bases between. This CDR3 has 12 residues. CDR1 and CDR2 from the germline V gene are SQVTM and ANQGSEA. The CDR3 loop reads CSVVGPSGEQYF. The CDR3 DNA reads as TGCAGCGTTGTCGGGCCCAGCGGCGAGCAGTACTTC.

J is TRBJ1-6 and V is TRBV5-4, with TRBD1 matching 8 bases. This CDR3 is 14 amino acids long. CDR1 SGHNT and CDR2 YYREEE come from the germline V gene (reference sequence). Losses at the gene ends were 3 bases for V and 8 bases for J; bases not matched to a gene: 4. The chain's CDR3 is CASSSPGGYSPLHF. Written as DNA, the CDR3 is TGTGCCAGCAGCTCTCCAGGGGGCTATTCACCCCTCCACTTT.

The chain recombines TRBV21-1 with TRBJ1-3. TRBV21-1 represents a pseudogene. The CDR3 is 15 residues long. The CDR3, as DNA: TGTGCCAGCAGTCCCTTCGGGGGGCAAGGAAACACCATATATTTT. It specifies CASSPFGGQGNTIYF.

Remarks on this clone: Other DNA sequences in the sample encode the same CDR3. This sequence joins TRBV25-1 and TRBJ1-5, with 7 positions matching TRBD1. CDR3 length: 15 amino acids. V trimming: 3 bases; J trimming: 4 bases; junction bases outside the gene matches: 6. CDR1 and CDR2 (germline): MGHDK, SYGVNS. The CDR3 here is CASSDGTEINQPQHF. The CDR3 nucleotides are TGTGCCAGCAGTGATGGGACAGAAATTAATCAGCCCCAGCATTTT.